This T cell receptor beta chain came from a study of T cell responses to AZD1222 COVID-19 vaccine. Overall study results and limits: Reportedly, nearly half the spike-specific TCRs target unmutated variant regions. Spike-specific TCR breadth and depth grew following two AZD1222 doses. Most donors were white British, females outnumbered males, and clonal diversity was possibly underestimated. No repertoire was sampled before or during the peak T cell response, only after it.

Assay: immunoSEQ multiplex PCR; the TCRdb copy retains only in-frame clones and omits some. The table has fewer than 95,000 clones, around 89% seen once; the top ten hold approximately 30%. With regard to this clone: As yet, its antigen is unknown.

This CDR3 is built from 15 residues. Losses at the gene ends were 4 bases for V and 4 bases for J; bases not matched to a gene: 8. In germline, CDR1 is MGHRA, CDR2 YSYEKL. This TCR came from an adult in good health. J is TRBJ1-2 and V is TRBV4-1; 8 bases align to TRBD1. Sequencing was performed on peripheral blood, taken on day 0 of AZD1222 vaccination. DNA for the CDR3: TGCGCCAGCAGCCCGGACAGGGTCAGGGGCTATGGCTACACCTTC. Encoded protein: CASSPDRVRGYGYTF.